This TCR beta chain stems from a study of shared clonotypes between healthy human individuals. Study results and caveats: Investigators collected only blood, and repertoires in tissues likely differ.

All the donors were Caucasian adults who lived in Nashville, Tennessee. Authors' analysis steps: Junction-only sequences without quality scores came from ImmunoSEQ, so filtering differed. Sequencing was performed with immunoSEQ multiplex PCR; in TCRdb, only in-frame clones are kept and a portion is missing. V and J calls and clone size are given by that table; D and trimming were obtained from the DNA. The sample lists over a million clones; 65% to 80% were seen once. The CDR3 is made up of 14 amino acids. The V gene end was trimmed by 0 bases and the J gene end by 4 bases; junction bases not matched to a gene: 0. The germline V gene has CDR1 SGHTA and CDR2 FQGNSA. This clone was counted many times. Its antigen is unidentified. The same CDR3 arises from other DNA sequences in this sample as well.

This TCR was recovered from a man between 18 and 29 years old in good health. The J gene is TRBJ2-1, the V gene TRBV7-2; 7 positions agree with TRBD2. The sample comprised memory CD4+ T cells sorted from blood. Specified subset: CD45RA-negative fraction. CDR3 region: CASSLAGGYNEQFF. The CDR3 DNA follows: TGTGCCAGCAGCTTAGCGGGAGGGTACAATGAGCAGTTCTTC.